This note documents a single TCR beta chain sequence. These data belong to a study of cytomegalovirus exposure and HLA in healthy donors. Libraries were prepared by immunoSEQ multiplex PCR; TCRdb keeps only in-frame clonotypes and omits some of them. The sample records 250,000 to 350,000 clones, 70% to 90% being singletons. Separate from the roughly 700-subject first cohort was the roughly 120-subject validation cohort, to which the donors belonged. V shed 5 bases and J 6 bases; nucleotides not matched to a gene: 1. Germline-derived CDR1 and CDR2 are MNHNY and SVGAGI (reference sequence). The CDR3 extends over 12 amino acids.

The source of this sequence is a woman between 18 and 30 years old in good health and CMV-seronegative. The specimen was PBMCs. The V gene is TRBV6-6, the J gene TRBJ1-5; 7 bases agree with TRBD1. CDR3 protein: CASSNRGQPQHF. CDR3 coding DNA: TGTGCCAGCAGTAACAGGGGTCAGCCCCAGCATTTT.